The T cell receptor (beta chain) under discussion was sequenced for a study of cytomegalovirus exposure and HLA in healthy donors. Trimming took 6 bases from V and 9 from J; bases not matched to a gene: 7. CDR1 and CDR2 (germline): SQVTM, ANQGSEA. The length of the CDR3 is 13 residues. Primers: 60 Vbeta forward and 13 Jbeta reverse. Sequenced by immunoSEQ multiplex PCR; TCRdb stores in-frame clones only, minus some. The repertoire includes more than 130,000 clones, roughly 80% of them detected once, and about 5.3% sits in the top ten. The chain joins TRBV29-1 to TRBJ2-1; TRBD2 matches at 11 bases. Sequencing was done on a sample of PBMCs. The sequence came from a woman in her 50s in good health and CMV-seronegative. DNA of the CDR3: TGCAGCGTAATAGCGGGGGGGCATGGTGAGCAGTTCTTC. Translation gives CSVIAGGHGEQFF.